A single sample gave rise to the 8 T cell receptor beta chains below, sequenced in a study of blood T cell repertoires in COVID-19. Profiled with immunoSEQ multiplex PCR; TCRdb holds only in-frame clones, not every one. The repertoire holds roughly 270,000 clones, with 70% to 90% as singletons. The sample was peripheral blood. The receptors here all came from a man between 45 and 60 years old with active or convalescent COVID-19.

The V and J genes are TRBV10-2 and TRBJ2-1, with 12 positions matching TRBD1. V shed 4 bases and J 7 bases; nucleotides not matched to a gene: 23. CDR1 is WSHSY, CDR2 SAAADI, per germline. The CDR3 runs to 21 residues. The CDR3 protein is CASSAGQGAASGRGRGNEQFF. CDR3 bases: TGCGCCAGCAGTGCGGGACAGGGGGCGGCTAGCGGGAGAGGTCGGGGGAATGAGCAGTTCTTC.

This clone has just a few counts. The chain uses TRBV6-2 or TRBV6-3 and TRBJ2-7, with D maybe TRBD2 (5 bases). Trimming cost V 6 bases and J 0 bases, with 15 bases left between them. The CDR3 covers 15 residues. Germline CDR1 and CDR2: MNHEY and SVGEGT. The CDR3 nucleotides are TGTGCCAGCAGGCCTTGGAGCGGTAACTCCTACGAGCAGTACTTC. It is translated as CASRPWSGNSYEQYF.

J is TRBJ2-1 and V is TRBV12-5; 7 nucleotides agree with TRBD1. Germline CDR1 and CDR2: LGHNT and FRNRAP. The junction had 2 bases not matched to a gene; V was cut back by 4 bases and J by 8 bases. The length of the CDR3 is 12 residues. CDR3 bases: TGTGCTAGTGGTTCCAGGGGGTATGAGCAGTTCTTC. Amino acids: CASGSRGYEQFF.

V gene TRBV6-5 combines with J gene TRBJ2-7; TRBD2 might be the D (5 bases). From germline, CDR1 is MNHEY and CDR2 SVGAGI. V was trimmed by 2 bases and J by 3 bases, leaving 8 bases between them. The CDR3 totals 13 residues. The CDR3, as DNA: TGTGCCAGCAGTTACAGGGAGAGCTACGAGCAGTACTTC. Translating it yields CASSYRESYEQYF.

Points on this clone: Other DNA sequences in the sample encode the same CDR3. V usage is TRBV12-3 or TRBV12-4 and J usage is TRBJ2-7; a weak D match, TRBD2 (6 bases). Trimming removed 6 bases from V and 0 bases from J, with 9 bases in between. The CDR3 totals 13 residues. This CDR3 is CASSRDSSYEQYF. DNA for the CDR3: TGTGCCAGCAGCCGGGACTCCTCCTACGAGCAGTACTTC.

The chain recombines TRBV7-8 with TRBJ2-7, with 10 bases aligning to TRBD2. Germline V gives CDR1 SGHVS, CDR2 FQNEAQ. V lost 5 bases to trimming and J lost 3 bases; unmatched junction nucleotides: 4. This CDR3 comprises 14 residues. CDR3: CASSGGLANYEQYF. Written as DNA, the CDR3 is TGTGCCAGCAGCGGGGGACTAGCGAACTACGAGCAGTACTTC.

The chain has TRBV2 and TRBJ2-2; 15 bases are a match to TRBD2. CDR3 length: 12 amino acids. Trimming at V came to 9 bases and at J to 15 bases, leaving 5 bases not matched to a gene. CDR1 is SNHLY, CDR2 FYNNEI, per germline. This CDR3 is CASGTSGRRLFF. The CDR3 bases are TGTGCCAGTGGGACTAGCGGGAGGCGGTTGTTTTTT.

The V and J genes are TRBV5-1 and TRBJ2-7; 7 bases align to TRBD1. The CDR3 is 15 residues long. V gave up 4 bases and J gave up 1 base; unmatched junction bases: 8. Germline V gene lookup returns CDR1 SGHRS and CDR2 YFSETQ. The CDR3 spells CASSGPTGLSYEQYF. The DNA of the CDR3 is TGCGCCAGCAGCGGCCCGACAGGGCTATCCTACGAGCAGTACTTC. The whole variable domain, remainder taken from reference TRBV5-1 and TRBJ2-7, is KAGVTQTPRYLIKTRGQQVTLSCSPISGHRSVSWYQQTPGQGLQFLFEYFSETQRNKGNFPGRFSGRQFSNSRSEMNVSTLELGDSALYLCASSGPTGLSYEQYFGPGTRLTVT.